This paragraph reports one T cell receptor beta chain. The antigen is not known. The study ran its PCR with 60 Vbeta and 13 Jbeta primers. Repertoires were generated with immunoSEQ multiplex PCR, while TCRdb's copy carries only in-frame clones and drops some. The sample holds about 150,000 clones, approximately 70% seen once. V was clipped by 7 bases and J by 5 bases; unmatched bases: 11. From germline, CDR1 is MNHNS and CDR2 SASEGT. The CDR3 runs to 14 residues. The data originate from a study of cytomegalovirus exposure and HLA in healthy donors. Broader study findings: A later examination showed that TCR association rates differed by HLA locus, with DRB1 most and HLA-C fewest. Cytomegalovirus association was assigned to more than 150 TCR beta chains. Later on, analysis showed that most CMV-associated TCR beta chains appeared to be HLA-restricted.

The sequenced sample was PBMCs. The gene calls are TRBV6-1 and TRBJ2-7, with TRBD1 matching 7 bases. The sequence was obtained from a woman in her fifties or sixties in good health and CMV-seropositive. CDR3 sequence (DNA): TGTGCCAGCACCGAGAGTAGGGGGCAAGACGAGCAGTACTTC. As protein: CASTESRGQDEQYF.